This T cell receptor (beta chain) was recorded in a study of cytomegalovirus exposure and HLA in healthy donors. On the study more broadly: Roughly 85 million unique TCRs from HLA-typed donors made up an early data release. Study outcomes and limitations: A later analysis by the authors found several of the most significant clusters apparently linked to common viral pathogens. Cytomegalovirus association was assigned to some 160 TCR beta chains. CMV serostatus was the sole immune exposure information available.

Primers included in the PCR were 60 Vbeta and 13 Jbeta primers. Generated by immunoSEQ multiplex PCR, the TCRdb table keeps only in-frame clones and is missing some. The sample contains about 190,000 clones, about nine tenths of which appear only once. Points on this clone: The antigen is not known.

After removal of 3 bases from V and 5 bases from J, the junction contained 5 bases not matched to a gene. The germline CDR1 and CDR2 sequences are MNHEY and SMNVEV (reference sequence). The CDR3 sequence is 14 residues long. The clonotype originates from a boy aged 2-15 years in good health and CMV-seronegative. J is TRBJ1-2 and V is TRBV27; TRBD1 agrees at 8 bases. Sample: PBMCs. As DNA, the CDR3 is TGTGCCAGCAGTTTGGCAGGGGGCGCGTATGGCTACACCTTC. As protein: CASSLAGGAYGYTF.